The rows below give T cell receptor beta chains drawn from one sample of a study of response to subunit inactivated influenza vaccine. TCRdb analysed the RT-PCR reads with MiXCR anew, one entry per CDR3 protein. The sample contains approximately 200,000 distinct CDR3 sequences, roughly 14% of which appear only once. The sample was CD8+ T cells sorted from PBMCs, taken more than 4 days after vaccination. The receptors here all came from a man in his fifties who received an inactivated influenza vaccine. Each CDR3 is given with its conserved first and last residue. The D gene is left open where the match is weak. Clone size is shown for a subset of rows, as once, few, many or a class of expanded clone.

size: few
V: TRBV7-9
D: NA
J: TRBJ1-1
CDR3: CASSEGAQTIAFF
DNA: TGTGCCAGCAGCGAAGGGGCTCAGACGATCGCTTTCTTT

size: NA
V: TRBV4-2
D: TRBD2
J: TRBJ2-1
CDR3: CASSQNVAGGPTTGGQFF
DNA: TGTGCCAGCAGCCAGAATGTAGCGGGAGGGCCGACAACCGGGGGGCAGTTCTTC

size: NA
V: TRBV7-3
D: NA
J: TRBJ1-6
CDR3: CASSAGHSYNSPLHF
DNA: TGTGCCAGCAGCGCGGGACACAGCTATAATTCACCCCTCCACTTT

size: once
V: TRBV7-9
D: TRBD1
J: TRBJ2-3
CDR3: CASIDPGQGSVTDTQYF
DNA: TGTGCCAGCATCGACCCGGGACAGGGGTCGGTCACAGATACGCAGTATTTT

size: NA
V: TRBV14
D: NA
J: TRBJ2-3
CDR3: CASSQWQSTDTQYF
DNA: TGTGCCAGCAGCCAATGGCAGAGCACAGATACGCAGTATTTT

size: NA
V: TRBV7-8
D: NA
J: TRBJ1-2
CDR3: CASSSFNYGYTF
DNA: TGTGCCAGCAGCTCTTTTAACTATGGCTACACCTTC

size: NA
V: TRBV5-1
D: TRBD2
J: TRBJ2-1
CDR3: CASSLAWTSGKDNEQFF
DNA: TGCGCCAGCAGCTTGGCCTGGACTAGCGGAAAGGACAATGAGCAGTTCTTC

size: few
V: TRBV24-1
D: NA
J: TRBJ2-2
CDR3: CATSDSRVGRPGELFF
DNA: TGTGCCACCAGTGATTCCCGAGTGGGGCGCCCCGGGGAGCTGTTTTTT

size: few
V: TRBV15
D: NA
J: TRBJ2-2
CDR3: CATSRDLMDTGELFF
DNA: TGTGCCACCAGCAGAGATTTAATGGACACCGGGGAGCTGTTTTTT

size: NA
V: TRBV19
D: NA
J: TRBJ2-5
CDR3: CASSIDSETQYF
DNA: TGTGCCAGTAGTATAGATTCGGAGACCCAGTACTTC